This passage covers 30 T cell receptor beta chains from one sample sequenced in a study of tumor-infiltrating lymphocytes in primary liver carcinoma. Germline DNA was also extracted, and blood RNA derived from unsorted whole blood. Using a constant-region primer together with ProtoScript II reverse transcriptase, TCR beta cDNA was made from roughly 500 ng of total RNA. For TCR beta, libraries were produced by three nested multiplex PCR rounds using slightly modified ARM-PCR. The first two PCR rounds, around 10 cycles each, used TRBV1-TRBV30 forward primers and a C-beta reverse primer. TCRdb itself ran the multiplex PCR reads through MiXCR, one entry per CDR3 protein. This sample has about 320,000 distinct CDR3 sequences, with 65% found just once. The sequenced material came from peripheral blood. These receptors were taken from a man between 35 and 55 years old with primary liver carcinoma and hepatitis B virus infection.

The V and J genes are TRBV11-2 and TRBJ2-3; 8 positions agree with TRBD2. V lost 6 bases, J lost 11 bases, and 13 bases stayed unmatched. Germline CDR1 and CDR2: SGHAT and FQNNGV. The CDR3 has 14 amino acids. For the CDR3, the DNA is TGTGCCAGCAGAGCGGGAGAGAGCACAGGTATGCAGTATTTT. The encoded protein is CASRAGESTGMQYF.

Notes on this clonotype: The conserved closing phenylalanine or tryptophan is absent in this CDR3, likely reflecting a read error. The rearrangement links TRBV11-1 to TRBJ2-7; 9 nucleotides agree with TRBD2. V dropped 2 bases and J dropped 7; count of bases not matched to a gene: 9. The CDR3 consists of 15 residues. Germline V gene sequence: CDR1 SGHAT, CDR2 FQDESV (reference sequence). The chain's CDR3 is CASSLSSGRTGEQYL. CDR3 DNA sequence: TGTGCCAGCAGCTTAAGCAGCGGGAGGACTGGAGAGCAGTACCTC.

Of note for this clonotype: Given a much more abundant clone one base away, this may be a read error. The CDR3 region is CTSSFKVPGKGQFF. CDR3 sequence (DNA): TGTACCAGCAGTTTCAAGGTTCCAGGCAAAGGGCAGTTCTTC. The J gene is TRBJ2-1, the V gene TRBV6-2 or TRBV6-3; unclear D gene. CDR3 length equals 14 residues. Per the germline V gene, CDR1 is MNHEY and CDR2 is SVGEGT.

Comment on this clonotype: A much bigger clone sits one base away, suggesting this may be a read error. CDR3 sequence: CANSLGRGEISETQYF. In DNA, the CDR3 is TGCGCCAACAGCCTAGGGAGGGGGGAAATCTCGGAGACCCAGTACTTC. J is TRBJ2-5 and V is TRBV4-3; a possible D gene is TRBD2 (7 bases). The germline V gene encodes CDR1 LGHNA and CDR2 YSLEER. CDR3 length: 16 residues.

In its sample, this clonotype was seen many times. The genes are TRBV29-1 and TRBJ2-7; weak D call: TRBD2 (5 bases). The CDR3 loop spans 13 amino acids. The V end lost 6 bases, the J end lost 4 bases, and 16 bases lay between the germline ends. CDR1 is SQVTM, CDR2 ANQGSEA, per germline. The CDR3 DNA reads TGCAGCGTGCCAGGCGTCCGGGATTACGAGCAGTACTTC. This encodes CSVPGVRDYEQYF.

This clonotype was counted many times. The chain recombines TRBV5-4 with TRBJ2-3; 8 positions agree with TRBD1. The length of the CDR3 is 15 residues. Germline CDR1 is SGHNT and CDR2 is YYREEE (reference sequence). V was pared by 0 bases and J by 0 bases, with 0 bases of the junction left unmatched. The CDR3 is CASSLGQGSTDTQYF. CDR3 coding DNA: TGTGCCAGCAGCTTGGGACAGGGGAGCACAGATACGCAGTATTTT.

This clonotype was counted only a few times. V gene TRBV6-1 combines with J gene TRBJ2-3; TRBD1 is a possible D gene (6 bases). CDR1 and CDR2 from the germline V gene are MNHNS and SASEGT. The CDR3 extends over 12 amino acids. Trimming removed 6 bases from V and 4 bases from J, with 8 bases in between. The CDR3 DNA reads TGTGCCAGCAGGGCAGGGGCAGATACGCAGTATTTT. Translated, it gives CASRAGADTQYF.

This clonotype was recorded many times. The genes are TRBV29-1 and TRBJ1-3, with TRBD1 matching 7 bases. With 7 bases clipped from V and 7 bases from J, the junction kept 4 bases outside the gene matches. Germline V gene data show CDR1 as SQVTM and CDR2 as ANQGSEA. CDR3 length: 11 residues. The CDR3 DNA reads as TGCAGCGCCATAGGGGGCAACACCATATATTTT. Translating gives CSAIGGNTIYF.

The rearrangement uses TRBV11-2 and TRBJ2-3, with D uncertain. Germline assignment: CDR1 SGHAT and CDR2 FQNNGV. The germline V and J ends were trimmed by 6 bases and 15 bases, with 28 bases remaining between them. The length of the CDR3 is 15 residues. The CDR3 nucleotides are TGTGCCAGCAGTTTATCATGGGATAGCACAGATATGCACTATTTT. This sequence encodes CASSLSWDSTDMHYF.

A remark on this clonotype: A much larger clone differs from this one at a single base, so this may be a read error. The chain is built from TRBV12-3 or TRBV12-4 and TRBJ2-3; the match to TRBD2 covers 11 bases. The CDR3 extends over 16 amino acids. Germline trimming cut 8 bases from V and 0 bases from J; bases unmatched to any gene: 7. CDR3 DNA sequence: TGTGCCAGCCCCCCCAGACTAGCGGGAAGCACAGATACGCAGTATTTT. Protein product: CASPPRLAGSTDTQYF.

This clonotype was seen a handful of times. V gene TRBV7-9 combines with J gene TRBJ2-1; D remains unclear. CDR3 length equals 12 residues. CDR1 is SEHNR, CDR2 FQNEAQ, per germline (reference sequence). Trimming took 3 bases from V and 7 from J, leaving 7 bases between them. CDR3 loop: CASSLFSNEQFF. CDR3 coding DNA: TGTGCCAGCAGCTTGTTTTCTAATGAGCAGTTCTTC.

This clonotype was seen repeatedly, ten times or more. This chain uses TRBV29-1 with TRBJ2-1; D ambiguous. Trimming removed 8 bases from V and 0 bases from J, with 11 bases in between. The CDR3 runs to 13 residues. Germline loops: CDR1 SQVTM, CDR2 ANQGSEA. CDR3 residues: CSFFGSSYNEQFF. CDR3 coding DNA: TGCAGCTTTTTTGGGTCCTCCTACAATGAGCAGTTCTTC.

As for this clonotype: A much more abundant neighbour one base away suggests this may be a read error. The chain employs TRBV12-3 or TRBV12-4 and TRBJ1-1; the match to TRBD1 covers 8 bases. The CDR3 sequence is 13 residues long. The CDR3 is CASSRQGSTEASF. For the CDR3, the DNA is TGTGCCAGCAGTCGACAGGGGAGCACTGAAGCTTCCTTT.

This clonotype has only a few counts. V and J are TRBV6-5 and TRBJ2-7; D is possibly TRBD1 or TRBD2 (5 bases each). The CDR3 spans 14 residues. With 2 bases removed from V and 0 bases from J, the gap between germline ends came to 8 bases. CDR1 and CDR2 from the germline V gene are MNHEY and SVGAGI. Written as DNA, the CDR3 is TGTGCCAGCAGTTACGGGGGTTACTCCTACGAGCAGTACTTC. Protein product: CASSYGGYSYEQYF.

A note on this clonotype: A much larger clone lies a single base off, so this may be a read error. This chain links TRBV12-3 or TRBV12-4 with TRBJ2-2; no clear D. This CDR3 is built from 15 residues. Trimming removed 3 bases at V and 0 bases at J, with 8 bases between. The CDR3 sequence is CASSFSFTNTGELFF. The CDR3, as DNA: TGTGCCAGCAGTTTTTCATTTACGAACACCGGGGAGCTGTTTTTT.

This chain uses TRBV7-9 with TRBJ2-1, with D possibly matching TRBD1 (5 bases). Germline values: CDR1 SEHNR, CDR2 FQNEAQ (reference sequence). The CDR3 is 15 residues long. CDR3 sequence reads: CVSSDSLSENNEQFF. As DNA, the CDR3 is TGTGTCAGTAGTGACAGTTTATCCGAAAACAATGAGCAGTTCTTC.

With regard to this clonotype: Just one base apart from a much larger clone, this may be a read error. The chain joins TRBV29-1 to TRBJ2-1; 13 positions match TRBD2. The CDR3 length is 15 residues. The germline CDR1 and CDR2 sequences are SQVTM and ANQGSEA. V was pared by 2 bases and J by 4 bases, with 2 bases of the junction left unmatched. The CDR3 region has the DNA TGCAGCGTTGAATCGGGACTAGCGGGATACAATGAGCAGTTCTTC. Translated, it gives CSVESGLAGYNEQFF.

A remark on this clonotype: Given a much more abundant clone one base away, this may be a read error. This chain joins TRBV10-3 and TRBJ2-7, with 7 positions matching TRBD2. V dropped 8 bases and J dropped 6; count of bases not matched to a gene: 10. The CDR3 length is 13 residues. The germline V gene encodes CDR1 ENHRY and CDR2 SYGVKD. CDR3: CAIARLGEGEQYF. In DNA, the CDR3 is TGTGCCATCGCACGTTTGGGGGAGGGCGAGCAGTACTTC.

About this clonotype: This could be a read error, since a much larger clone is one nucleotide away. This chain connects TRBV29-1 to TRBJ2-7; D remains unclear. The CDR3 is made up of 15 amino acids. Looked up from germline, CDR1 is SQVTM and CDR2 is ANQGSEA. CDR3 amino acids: CSVEDLRQSSYEHYF. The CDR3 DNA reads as TGCAGCGTTGAAGATCTTCGACAAAGCTCCTACGAGCATTACTTC.

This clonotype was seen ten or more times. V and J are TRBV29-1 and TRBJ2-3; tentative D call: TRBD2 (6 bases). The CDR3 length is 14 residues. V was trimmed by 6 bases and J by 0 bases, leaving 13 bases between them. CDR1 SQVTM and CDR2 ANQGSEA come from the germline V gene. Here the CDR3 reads CSVAFTSSTDTQYF. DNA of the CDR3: TGCAGCGTCGCATTCACTAGCAGCACAGATACGCAGTATTTT.

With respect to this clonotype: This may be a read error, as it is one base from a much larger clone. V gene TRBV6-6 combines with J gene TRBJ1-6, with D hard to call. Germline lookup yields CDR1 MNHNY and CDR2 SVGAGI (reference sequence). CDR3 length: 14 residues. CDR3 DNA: TGTGTCAGCAGTTTTCTATCGGAGAATTCACCCCTCCACTTT. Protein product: CVSSFLSENSPLHF.

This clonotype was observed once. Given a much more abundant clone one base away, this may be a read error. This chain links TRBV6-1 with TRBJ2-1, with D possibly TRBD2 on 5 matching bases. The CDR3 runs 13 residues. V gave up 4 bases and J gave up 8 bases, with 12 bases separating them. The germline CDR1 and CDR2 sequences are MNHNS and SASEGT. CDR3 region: CASSATSSHEQFF. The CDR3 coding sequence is TGTGCCAGCAGTGCCACTTCTAGCCATGAGCAGTTCTTC.

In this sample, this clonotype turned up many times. CDR3 bases: TGTGCCAGCAGCCGTCCTGCCTTAGCGGGAGCCAGCTACGAGCAGTACTTC. It is translated as CASSRPALAGASYEQYF. The rearrangement links TRBV11-1 to TRBJ2-7, with 9 bases lining up with TRBD2. Germline trimming cut 5 bases from V and 3 bases from J; bases unmatched to any gene: 14. CDR3 size: 17 residues. The germline gives CDR1 SGHAT, CDR2 FQDESV (reference sequence). Filled out from reference TRBV11-1 and TRBJ2-7, the complete variable domain reads EAEVAQSPRYKITEKSQAVAFWCDPISGHATLYWYRQILGQGPELLVQFQDESVVDDSQLPKDRFSAERLKGVDSTLKIQPAELGDSAMYLCASSRPALAGASYEQYFGPGTRLTVT.

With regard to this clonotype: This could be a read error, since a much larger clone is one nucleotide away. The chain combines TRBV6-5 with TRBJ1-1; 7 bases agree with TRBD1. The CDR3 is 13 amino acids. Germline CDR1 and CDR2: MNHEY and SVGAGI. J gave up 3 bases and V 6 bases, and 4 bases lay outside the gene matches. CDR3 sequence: CASRHTGDTEAFF. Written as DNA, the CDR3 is TGTGCCAGCAGACATACAGGGGACACTGAAGCTTTCTTT.

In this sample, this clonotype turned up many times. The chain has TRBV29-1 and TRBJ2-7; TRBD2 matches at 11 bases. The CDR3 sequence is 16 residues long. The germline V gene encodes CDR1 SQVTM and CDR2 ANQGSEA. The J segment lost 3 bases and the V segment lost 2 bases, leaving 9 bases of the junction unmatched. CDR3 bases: TGCAGCGTTGAAACTAGCGGGAGTGTCAGACGCTACGAGCAGTACTTC. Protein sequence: CSVETSGSVRRYEQYF.

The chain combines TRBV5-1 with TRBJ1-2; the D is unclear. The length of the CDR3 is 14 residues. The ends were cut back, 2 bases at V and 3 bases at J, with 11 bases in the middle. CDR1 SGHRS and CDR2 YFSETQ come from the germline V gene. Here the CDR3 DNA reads TGCGCCAGCAGCTTACAATCCGGATACTATGGCTACACCTTC. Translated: CASSLQSGYYGYTF.

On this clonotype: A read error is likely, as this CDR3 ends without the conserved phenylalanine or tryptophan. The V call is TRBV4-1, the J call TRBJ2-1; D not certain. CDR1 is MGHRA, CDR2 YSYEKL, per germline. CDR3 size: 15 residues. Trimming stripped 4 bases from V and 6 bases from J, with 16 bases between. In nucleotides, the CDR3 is TGCGCCAGCAGCCTCACGGTCCCGCTACCCAATGAGCAGTTCTTG. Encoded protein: CASSLTVPLPNEQFL.

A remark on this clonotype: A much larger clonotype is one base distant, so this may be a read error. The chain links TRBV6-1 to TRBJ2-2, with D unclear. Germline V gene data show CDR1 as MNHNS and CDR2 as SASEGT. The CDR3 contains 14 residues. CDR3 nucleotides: TGTACCAGCAGTGAAGGGCAGCTCACCGGGGAGCTGTTTTTT. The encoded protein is CTSSEGQLTGELFF.

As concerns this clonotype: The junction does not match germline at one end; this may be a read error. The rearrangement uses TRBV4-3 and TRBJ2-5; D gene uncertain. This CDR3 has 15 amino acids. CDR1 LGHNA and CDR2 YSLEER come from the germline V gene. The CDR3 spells CAGSQAVGYQETRYF. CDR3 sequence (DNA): TGCGCCGGCAGCCAAGCTGTGGGCTACCAAGAGACCCGGTACTTC.

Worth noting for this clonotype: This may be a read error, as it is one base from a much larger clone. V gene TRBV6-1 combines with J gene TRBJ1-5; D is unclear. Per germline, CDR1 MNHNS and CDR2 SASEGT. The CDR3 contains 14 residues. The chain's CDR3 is CASGENGYNQPQHF. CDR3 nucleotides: TGTGCCAGCGGTGAAAATGGGTATAATCAGCCCCAGCATTTT.